One and the same sample provided the 29 T cell receptor beta chains below, sequenced in a study of blood T cell repertoires in COVID-19. Profiled with immunoSEQ multiplex PCR; TCRdb holds only in-frame clones, not every one. The table shows about 210,000 clones, with 81% occurring only once. The material sequenced was PBMCs or T cells enriched from blood (not recorded which). These receptors all stem from a woman between 50 and 59 years old with acute COVID-19.

CDR3: CSPSEANYGYTF. CDR3 DNA: TGCAGCCCCAGTGAAGCTAACTATGGCTACACCTTC. J is TRBJ1-2 and V is TRBV29-1; D is unresolved. The CDR3 is 12 residues long. Germline loops: CDR1 SQVTM, CDR2 ANQGSEA. V lost 8 bases and J 0 bases, leaving 10 bases between the germline ends.

The rearrangement uses TRBV28 and TRBJ2-5; D may be TRBD1 (6 bases). The CDR3 runs 14 residues. Trimming shortened V by 6 bases and J by 5 bases, and 16 bases separated the two germline ends. CDR1 is MDHEN, CDR2 SYDVKM, per germline. CDR3 coding DNA: TGTGCCAGCAGATCCTCCACAGGGTCCGAGACCCAGTACTTC. Translated, it gives CASRSSTGSETQYF.

V usage is TRBV4-1 and J usage is TRBJ1-1; D gene uncertain. Trimming left V 3 bases short and J 0 bases short, with 11 bases between. This CDR3 comprises 15 residues. Germline CDR1 is MGHRA and CDR2 is YSYEKL. This CDR3 is CASSQPQVMNTEAFF. The CDR3 bases are TGCGCCAGCAGCCAGCCGCAGGTCATGAACACTGAAGCTTTCTTT.

The V call is TRBV7-2, the J call TRBJ2-3, with TRBD2 identical over 9 bases. V was clipped by 1 base and J by 5 bases; unmatched bases: 10. CDR3 length: 17 residues. The germline V gene has CDR1 SGHTA and CDR2 FQGNSA. The CDR3 is CASSLVVGRGGQDTQYF. The DNA of the CDR3 is TGTGCCAGCAGCTTAGTAGTAGGGCGGGGGGGCCAAGATACGCAGTATTTT. The whole variable domain, filled in from reference TRBV7-2 and TRBJ2-3, reads GAGVSQSPSNKVTEKGKDVELRCDPISGHTALYWYRQSLGQGLEFLIYFQGNSAPDKSGLPSDRFSAERTGGSVSTLTIQRTQQEDSAVYLCASSLVVGRGGQDTQYFGPGTRLTVL.

The chain carries TRBV7-6 and TRBJ2-3; D might be TRBD1 (5 bases). The germline V and J ends were trimmed by 1 base and 0 bases, with 8 bases remaining between them. This CDR3 comprises 15 residues. Germline-derived CDR1 and CDR2 are SGHVS and FNYEAQ. As DNA, the CDR3 is TGTGCCAGCAGCTTAGTGGGGCTGAGCACAGATACGCAGTATTTT. Translating gives CASSLVGLSTDTQYF.

V gene TRBV10-3 combines with J gene TRBJ2-3; D perhaps matches TRBD2 (5 bases). V lost 8 bases and J lost 2, with 14 bases in between. The germline gives CDR1 ENHRY, CDR2 SYGVKD. The CDR3 runs to 14 residues. In DNA, the CDR3 is TGTGCCATCGGGTCGGCGGGCACCACAGATACGCAGTATTTT. Protein sequence: CAIGSAGTTDTQYF.

This clone was seen a handful of times. The V gene is TRBV7-2, the J gene TRBJ2-7; a weak D match, TRBD1 (6 bases). Germline CDR1 reads SGHTA; CDR2 reads FQGNSA. The CDR3 contains 14 residues. V was trimmed by 4 bases and J by 4 bases, leaving 14 bases between them. In nucleotides, the CDR3 is TGTGCCAGCAGCTCACACGGGACACCTTACGAGCAGTACTTC. Protein: CASSSHGTPYEQYF.

This clone was observed a few times. The rearrangement joins TRBV7-3 to TRBJ2-2; D not certain. The germline gives CDR1 SGHTA, CDR2 FQGTGA. V was cut by 5 bases and J by 2 bases, with 15 bases left in between. The CDR3 loop spans 16 amino acids. The chain's CDR3 is CASSHPVGRNTGELFF. The CDR3 DNA follows: TGTGCCAGCAGCCATCCGGTTGGGCGAAACACCGGGGAGCTGTTTTTT. Using reference TRBV7-3 and TRBJ2-2 for the parts outside the CDR3, the full variable domain is GAGVSQTPSNKVTEKGKYVELRCDPISGHTALYWYRQSLGQGPEFLIYFQGTGAADDSGLPNDRFFAVRPEGSVSTLKIQRTERGDSAVYLCASSHPVGRNTGELFFGEGSRLTVL.

This clone has only one observation. This chain uses TRBV19 with TRBJ1-5, with 8 bases aligning to TRBD1. CDR1 LNHDA and CDR2 SQIVND come from the germline V gene (reference sequence). The ends lost 5 bases at V and 7 bases at J; junction bases unmatched: 13. CDR3 size: 16 residues. CDR3 amino acids: CASSRTGNNAGQPQHF. Written as DNA, the CDR3 is TGTGCCAGTAGTCGGACAGGGAACAACGCAGGGCAGCCCCAGCATTTT.

This clone is a singleton in its sample. The rearrangement links TRBV6-2 or TRBV6-3 to TRBJ2-1, with 11 positions matching TRBD2. Germline assignment: CDR1 MNHEY and CDR2 SVGEGT. The ends lost 0 bases at V and 8 bases at J; junction bases unmatched: 3. The CDR3 is 15 residues long. CDR3 bases: TGTGCCAGCAGTTACTCCGGGACTAGCGGCTATGAGCAGTTCTTC. Protein sequence: CASSYSGTSGYEQFF.

V is TRBV19 and J is TRBJ1-4; D possibly corresponds to TRBD1 (5 bases). Trimming took off 1 base at V and 11 bases at J, with 14 bases between the two ends. The CDR3 is made up of 14 amino acids. The germline gives CDR1 LNHDA, CDR2 SQIVND (reference sequence). The DNA for the CDR3 is TGTGCCAGTAGTATAGGGGCAGGGATGGGCAAACTGTTTTTT. Translation gives CASSIGAGMGKLFF.

This CDR3 is CASGAKGHFSYF. CDR3 sequence (DNA): TGTGCCAGCGGGGCAAAAGGACACTTTTCGTACTTC. The chain combines TRBV28 with TRBJ2-5; a weak D match, TRBD1 (5 bases). V was pared by 8 bases and J by 13 bases, with 20 bases between. The CDR3 runs to 12 residues. The germline gives CDR1 MDHEN, CDR2 SYDVKM.

The V gene is TRBV6-5, the J gene TRBJ1-1; 12 positions agree with TRBD1. The V gene's germline CDR1 is MNHEY and CDR2 SVGAGI. The CDR3 runs to 15 residues. Trimming took 5 bases from V and 5 from J; bases not matched to a gene: 6. Here the CDR3 reads CASSRGTGGWTEAFF. In DNA, the CDR3 is TGTGCCAGCAGTCGAGGGACAGGGGGCTGGACTGAAGCTTTCTTT.

The rearrangement uses TRBV28 and TRBJ1-1; D possibly corresponds to TRBD1 (6 bases). Germline-derived CDR1 and CDR2 are MDHEN and SYDVKM. The CDR3 length is 14 residues. V lost 6 bases, J lost 1 base, and 12 bases lay in between. As DNA, the CDR3 is TGTGCCAGCAGCACGCTGACAGGGAACACTGAAGCTTTCTTT. Translation gives CASSTLTGNTEAFF.

Note on this clone: Germline and junction disagree at one end, which may indicate a read error. The rearrangement uses TRBV5-1 and TRBJ1-1; D unclear. There are 13 residues in the CDR3. Germline V CDR1 and CDR2: SGHRS, YFSETQ. The CDR3 sequence: CASSLGISAEAFF. Here the CDR3 DNA reads TGCGCCAGCAGCTTGGGCATTAGCGCTGAGGCTTTCTTT.

The CDR3 here is CASSWDRDQFGGGNTIYF. The CDR3, as DNA: TGTGCCAGCAGCTGGGACAGGGATCAATTCGGTGGTGGAAACACCATATATTTT. V is TRBV7-9 and J is TRBJ1-3; the match to TRBD1 covers 9 bases. Trimming removed 4 bases from V and 3 bases from J; junction bases left unmatched: 13. Germline V gives CDR1 SEHNR, CDR2 FQNEAQ (reference sequence). The CDR3 runs 18 residues. Full variable domain (rest looked up from reference TRBV7-9 and TRBJ1-3): DTGVSQNPRHKITKRGQNVTFRCDPISEHNRLYWYRQTLGQGPEFLTYFQNEAQLEKSRLLSDRFSAERPKGSFSTLEIQRTEQGDSAMYLCASSWDRDQFGGGNTIYFGEGSWLTVV.

The chain carries TRBV20-1 and TRBJ2-3; 13 bases agree with TRBD2. Germline CDR1 is DFQATT and CDR2 is SNEGSKA (reference sequence). The CDR3 has 20 amino acids. The junction had 18 bases not matched to a gene; V was cut back by 3 bases and J by 3 bases. CDR3 loop: CSASSWTSGSMFRSTDTQYF. The CDR3 DNA reads as TGCAGTGCTAGTTCTTGGACTAGCGGGAGTATGTTTAGGTCTACAGATACGCAGTATTTT.

This chain joins TRBV7-9 and TRBJ1-1; TRBD1 is a possible D gene (5 bases). Trimming took 6 bases from V and 7 from J, leaving 15 bases between them. Germline V gene sequence: CDR1 SEHNR, CDR2 FQNEAQ (reference sequence). The length of the CDR3 is 13 residues. CDR3 in amino acids: CASSFGGVSEAFF. CDR3 coding DNA: TGTGCCAGCAGTTTCGGAGGGGTGAGTGAAGCTTTCTTT.

The rearrangement joins TRBV4-1 to TRBJ2-7; 7 bases line up with TRBD2. The CDR3 extends over 15 amino acids. V trimming: 4 bases; J trimming: 0 bases; junction bases outside the gene matches: 6. CDR1 MGHRA and CDR2 YSYEKL come from the germline V gene. The CDR3 nucleotides read TGCGCCAGCAGCCCTAGGGGACTACCCTCCTACGAGCAGTACTTC. Its translation is CASSPRGLPSYEQYF.

The rearrangement links TRBV7-2 to TRBJ1-3, with 7 bases that match TRBD1. The CDR3 is 13 residues long. Germline CDR1 SGHTA, CDR2 FQGNSA. The ends lost 5 bases at V and 6 bases at J; junction bases unmatched: 4. The CDR3 region has the DNA TGTGCCAGCAGCCCGGGACAGAAAAACACCATATATTTT. This sequence encodes CASSPGQKNTIYF.

The chain combines TRBV6-5 with TRBJ1-1, with D possibly matching TRBD1 (6 bases). The V end was cut by 8 bases, the J end by 1 base, with 11 bases between. CDR3 length: 13 amino acids. Germline V gene lookup returns CDR1 MNHEY and CDR2 SVGAGI. The CDR3: CASRVGQNTEAFF. CDR3 DNA sequence: TGTGCCAGCCGGGTGGGACAGAACACTGAAGCTTTCTTT.

This clone was recorded many times. The chain recombines TRBV2 with TRBJ2-1; tentatively, D is TRBD1 (5 bases). Trimming removed 3 bases from V and 7 bases from J, with 10 bases in between. CDR3 size: 13 residues. The germline gives CDR1 SNHLY, CDR2 FYNNEI. CDR3 in DNA: TGTGCCAGCAGTGAGCAGGGTTGGAATGAGCAGTTCTTC. Translation: CASSEQGWNEQFF.

This chain uses TRBV24-1 with TRBJ2-5, with 12 positions matching TRBD2. Germline CDR1 is KGHDR and CDR2 is SFDVKD. Trimming cost V 5 bases and J 7 bases; bases outside gene matches: 4. The CDR3 consists of 14 residues. The CDR3 reads CATSGPGLAGTQYF. DNA for the CDR3: TGTGCCACCAGTGGGCCGGGACTAGCGGGGACCCAGTACTTC.

The V call is TRBV3-1 (or the pseudogene TRBV3-2), the J call TRBJ1-1, with 8 positions matching TRBD1. From germline, CDR1 is LGHDT and CDR2 YNNKEL (reference sequence). CDR3 size: 14 residues. Trimming removed 4 bases from V and 3 bases from J; junction bases left unmatched: 4. The chain's CDR3 is CASSRTQGDTEAFF. In DNA form, the CDR3 reads TGTGCCAGCAGCCGAACACAGGGGGACACTGAAGCTTTCTTT.

The rearrangement uses TRBV19 and TRBJ1-5, with 7 bases aligning to TRBD1. The CDR3 has 13 residues. The junction had 10 bases not matched to a gene; V was cut back by 8 bases and J by 9 bases. CDR1 and CDR2 (germline): LNHDA, SQIVND (reference sequence). CDR3 nucleotide sequence: TGTGCCAGTGACACGGGACAGTATTTGCCCCAGCATTTT. Residues: CASDTGQYLPQHF.

In this sample, this clone turned up once. J is TRBJ1-6 and V is TRBV18; the D gene is possibly TRBD1 (6 bases). CDR1 and CDR2 (germline): KGHSH, LQKENI. V lost 0 bases to trimming and J lost 6 bases, with 9 bases between them. This CDR3 comprises 15 residues. The CDR3 sequence: CASSPPTGTNSPLHF. Written as DNA, the CDR3 is TGTGCCAGCTCACCACCCACAGGGACTAATTCACCCCTCCACTTT.

The J gene is TRBJ2-7, the V gene TRBV10-3, with D tentatively TRBD2 (6 bases). V gave up 0 bases and J gave up 3 bases, with 15 bases separating them. There are 16 residues in the CDR3. CDR1 and CDR2 (germline): ENHRY, SYGVKD. CDR3 in DNA: TGTGCCATCAGTGAGTCGGGGGGAAGCCCTTTCTACGAGCAGTACTTC. Its translation is CAISESGGSPFYEQYF.

The chain combines TRBV6-2 or TRBV6-3 with TRBJ2-7; 10 bases fit TRBD2. Germline-derived CDR1 and CDR2 are MNHEY and SVGEGT. V was pared by 5 bases and J by 2 bases, with 6 bases of the junction left unmatched. The CDR3 covers 15 residues. The CDR3 is CASSRGLADTYEQYF. The CDR3 DNA reads as TGTGCCAGCAGTCGCGGACTAGCGGATACCTACGAGCAGTACTTC.

This clone was seen once. V gene TRBV9 combines with J gene TRBJ2-7; 7 bases line up with TRBD2. With V trimmed by 0 bases and J by 3 bases, 6 bases remained unmatched. Germline loops: CDR1 SGDLS, CDR2 YYNGEE. CDR3 length: 15 residues. The CDR3 bases are TGTGCCAGCAGCGTAGATCCAGCGGGAATCTACGAGCAGTACTTC. This sequence encodes CASSVDPAGIYEQYF.